This T cell receptor beta chain was sequenced during a study of blood T cell repertoires in COVID-19. Study-level background: In each case, the material was cDNA or gDNA derived from T cells, B-cell-depleted T cells, or PBMCs.

Notes on this clone: The junction departs from the called germline gene at one end, perhaps through a read error.

The germline gives CDR1 SGHVS, CDR2 FQNEAQ. The CDR3 spans 17 residues. Study processing details: Reference gene primer amplification yielded estimated nucleated cell counts. Assay used: immunoSEQ multiplex PCR; TCRdb lists only in-frame clones, some missing. The DNA gave D and trimming, while V, J and clone size come from that table. The sample shows fewer than 150,000 clones, approximately 88% of them seen only once. V is TRBV7-8 and J is TRBJ2-3; possible D gene TRBD1, 6 bases. This clonotype was obtained from a woman between 40 and 55 years old with acute or convalescent COVID-19. The material sequenced was peripheral blood. The CDR3 DNA is TGTGCCAGCAGCAACTGGATAAACAGGGAGATCACAGAAACGCAGTATTTT. This sequence encodes CASSNWINREITETQYF.